Reported below is one T cell receptor (beta chain). The antigen is undetermined. TCRdb keeps only in-frame clones here, not all; method: immunoSEQ multiplex PCR. This sample carries roughly 80,000 clones, 80% to 90% of them seen once, and the ten largest clones take less than 2%. The length of the CDR3 is 14 residues. The V segment lost 5 bases and the J segment 7 bases; nucleotides outside the gene matches: 7. The germline V gene has CDR1 SGHTA and CDR2 FQGNSA. The data are from a study of siplizumab effects on memory and regulatory T cells. Study-wide findings and caveats: Alloreactive clones mapping to unstimulated subsets formed only a minor fraction. There appeared to be greater diversity in naive T cells than in memory cells, and naive T cells seemed major contributors to the alloresponse. For mappable alloreactive CD4+ clones, the mean Treg-derived fraction was roughly 70% with siplizumab and 26.9% in controls.

The origin of this receptor is a human donor in good health. The sequenced sample was Tregs sorted from blood. V gene TRBV7-2 combines with J gene TRBJ2-5, with TRBD2 matching 10 bases. CDR3 bases: TGTGCCAGCAGCGACGGGACTAGCGTTGTGACCCAGTACTTC. Translating it yields CASSDGTSVVTQYF.